The 21 T cell receptor beta chains presented below share a single source sample, sequenced in a study of Ad26.COV2.S vaccination and SARS-CoV-2 variants. Treatment of the sample: approximately 18 received Ad26.COV2.S at low or high dose, single or two shots; a few received placebo; per-sample allocation not given. Each sample was drawn 63 days after the first injection (of vaccine or placebo). Generated by immunoSEQ multiplex PCR, the TCRdb table keeps only in-frame clones and is missing some. The sample shows roughly 300,000 clones, approximately 86% of them seen only once. Source: peripheral blood, taken in a trial of Ad26.COV2.S vaccine versus placebo. These receptors came from a person between 18 and 65 years old who received the Ad26.COV2.S COVID-19 vaccine or a placebo.

This clone was observed once. The chain employs TRBV27 and TRBJ2-1, with TRBD1 matching 8 bases. Trimming at V came to 5 bases and at J to 3 bases, leaving 12 bases not matched to a gene. The CDR3 runs to 17 residues. Germline V gives CDR1 MNHEY, CDR2 SMNVEV (reference sequence). CDR3 coding DNA: TGTGCCAGCAGTCCCGACAGGGGCTCGCGGGTCTACAATGAGCAGTTCTTC. It codes for CASSPDRGSRVYNEQFF.

Note on this clone: At one boundary the junction diverges from the germline segment, which might be a read error. The V gene is TRBV4-2, the J gene TRBJ1-4, with 10 bases fitting TRBD1. This CDR3 comprises 14 residues. Germline loops: CDR1 LGHNA, CDR2 YNFKEQ. As DNA, the CDR3 is TGTGCCAGCAGCGAAGACAGGGGGCGTGAAAAACTGTTTTTT. Protein sequence: CASSEDRGREKLFF.

The J gene is TRBJ1-2, the V gene TRBV6-5; 8 bases line up with TRBD1. Germline lookup yields CDR1 MNHEY and CDR2 SVGAGI. The CDR3 has 15 amino acids. The trim removed 2 bases at V and 3 bases at J, leaving 5 bases unmatched. CDR3 residues: CASSYDRGRHYGYTF. CDR3 sequence (DNA): TGTGCCAGCAGTTACGACAGGGGAAGGCACTATGGCTACACCTTC.

The chain uses TRBV6-5 and TRBJ1-2, with unresolved D. Germline V CDR1 and CDR2: MNHEY, SVGAGI. This CDR3 has 13 residues. The V and J ends lost 1 base and 3 bases respectively, with 6 bases between them. CDR3: CASSYLVHYGYTF. The CDR3 nucleotides read TGTGCCAGCAGTTACTTGGTGCACTATGGCTACACCTTC.

The chain has TRBV30 and TRBJ1-2; the D gene is possibly TRBD1 (5 bases). Trimming removed 0 bases at V and 1 base at J, with 9 bases between. The V gene's germline CDR1 is GTSNPN and CDR2 SVGIG (reference sequence). This CDR3 has 14 residues. CDR3 in amino acids: CAWSVLDINYGYTF. CDR3 bases: TGTGCCTGGAGTGTACTGGACATTAACTATGGCTACACCTTC.

The CDR3 DNA reads TGTGCCAGCAGTGAATCTTCAGATAGCAATCAGCCCCAGCATTTT. Protein product: CASSESSDSNQPQHF. The chain couples TRBV6-1 to TRBJ1-5; D not certain. Germline assignment: CDR1 MNHNS and CDR2 SASEGT. Trimming cost V 2 bases and J 0 bases, with 8 bases left between them. This CDR3 spans 15 amino acids.

The chain employs TRBV19 and TRBJ1-1; TRBD1 agrees at 9 bases. Germline assignment: CDR1 LNHDA and CDR2 SQIVND (reference sequence). This CDR3 is built from 14 residues. V trimming: 6 bases; J trimming: 3 bases; junction bases outside the gene matches: 5. The CDR3 DNA is TGTGCCAGTAGCCGGCGGGACAGGGACACTGAAGCTTTCTTT. As protein: CASSRRDRDTEAFF.

The chain links TRBV6-2 or TRBV6-3 to TRBJ1-2; D unresolved. Germline assignment: CDR1 MNHEY and CDR2 SVGEGT. The CDR3 consists of 14 residues. With 1 base removed from V and 8 bases from J, the gap between germline ends came to 14 bases. CDR3 coding DNA: TGTGCCAGCAGTTACTGGGGAGAGGGTGGCGGCTACACCTTC. Translated: CASSYWGEGGGYTF.

J is TRBJ2-7 and V is TRBV3-1 (or the pseudogene TRBV3-2), with 7 bases identical to TRBD1. Germline V CDR1 and CDR2: LGHDT, YNNKEL (reference sequence). The CDR3 sequence is 13 residues long. Trimming removed 4 bases from V and 2 bases from J; junction bases left unmatched: 2. The CDR3 spells CASSPGQTYEQYF. CDR3 coding DNA: TGTGCCAGCAGCCCGGGACAGACCTACGAGCAGTACTTC.

The chain links TRBV5-1 to TRBJ2-5; D gene uncertain. The germline V gene has CDR1 SGHRS and CDR2 YFSETQ. This CDR3 has 14 residues. The V end lost 2 bases, the J end lost 1 base, and 9 bases lay between the germline ends. The CDR3 is CASSFLVGQETQYF. The CDR3 DNA reads as TGCGCCAGCAGCTTTCTAGTCGGCCAAGAGACCCAGTACTTC.

The chain links TRBV6-5 to TRBJ2-1, with 12 positions matching TRBD2. The CDR3 is 14 residues long. Germline CDR1 reads MNHEY; CDR2 reads SVGAGI. The DNA for the CDR3 is TGTGCTTCCCTCCTAGCGGGGGGGCCCGATGAGCAGTTCTTC. Translated: CASLLAGGPDEQFF.

This chain links TRBV7-2 with TRBJ2-3; possible D gene TRBD2, 6 bases. Germline V gene sequence: CDR1 SGHTA, CDR2 FQGNSA. The CDR3 consists of 16 residues. The V end was cut by 5 bases, the J end by 2 bases, with 17 bases between. CDR3 nucleotide sequence: TGTGCCAGCAGCCCGCGGGGTGGGTTGCCCACAGATACGCAGTATTTT. It specifies CASSPRGGLPTDTQYF.

The chain couples TRBV4-1 to TRBJ2-7, with D possibly matching TRBD1 (6 bases). Germline values: CDR1 MGHRA, CDR2 YSYEKL. The ends were cut back, 4 bases at V and 1 base at J, with 14 bases in the middle. CDR3 length equals 15 residues. The CDR3 loop is CASSPRAGDSYEQYF. For the CDR3, the DNA is TGCGCCAGCAGCCCCCGAGCAGGGGATTCCTACGAGCAGTACTTC.

J is TRBJ1-2 and V is TRBV5-1; 8 positions agree with TRBD1. Germline trimming cut 2 bases from V and 3 bases from J; bases unmatched to any gene: 9. Per the germline V gene, CDR1 is SGHRS and CDR2 is YFSETQ. There are 16 residues in the CDR3. Written as DNA, the CDR3 is TGCGCCAGCAGCTTCGACGGACAGGGTATTGACTATGGCTACACCTTC. Amino acid sequence: CASSFDGQGIDYGYTF.

V gene TRBV2 combines with J gene TRBJ1-2; no firm D call. The CDR3 contains 15 residues. Germline V gene sequence: CDR1 SNHLY, CDR2 FYNNEI. The ends were cut back, 4 bases at V and 0 bases at J, with 12 bases in the middle. CDR3 sequence: CASSVGGKANYGYTF. The DNA for the CDR3 is TGTGCCAGCAGTGTTGGCGGAAAAGCTAACTATGGCTACACCTTC.

The V and J genes are TRBV7-2 and TRBJ2-3; 12 nucleotides line up with TRBD2. The CDR3 is 15 amino acids. CDR1 is SGHTA and CDR2 is FQGNSA in the germline V gene. With V trimmed by 5 bases and J by 6 bases, 6 bases remained unmatched. The CDR3 is CASSDLAGGPDTQYF. As DNA, the CDR3 is TGTGCCAGCAGCGACCTAGCGGGAGGGCCCGATACGCAGTATTTT.

The gene calls are TRBV12-3 or TRBV12-4 and TRBJ2-1; weak D call: TRBD1 (7 bases). V dropped 5 bases and J dropped 15 bases, with 20 bases sitting between them. The CDR3 covers 13 residues. CDR3 sequence reads: CASSPLGDSGPFF. The DNA of the CDR3 is TGTGCCAGCAGTCCTCTAGGGGACAGCGGGCCGTTCTTC.

This clone was found once. V is TRBV5-1 and J is TRBJ1-6; D not resolved. V was pared by 5 bases and J by 3 bases, with 12 bases between. Germline assignment: CDR1 SGHRS and CDR2 YFSETQ. CDR3 size: 15 residues. CDR3 bases: TGCGCCAGCAGGCCAACAGAAAACTATAATTCACCCCTCCACTTT. Its protein is CASRPTENYNSPLHF.

The chain joins TRBV7-2 to TRBJ2-2; the D is unclear. CDR3 length: 15 residues. Per germline, CDR1 SGHTA and CDR2 FQGNSA. Trimming stripped 5 bases from V and 2 bases from J, with 12 bases between. In DNA form, the CDR3 reads TGTGCCAGCAGCCAACGACAAATTAACACCGGGGAGCTGTTTTTT. It is translated as CASSQRQINTGELFF.

The CDR3 loop reads CASSTGFSAEAFF. CDR3 bases: TGTGCCAGCAGCACCGGATTTTCTGCTGAAGCTTTCTTT. The chain couples TRBV11-3 to TRBJ1-1, with D uncertain. The CDR3 sequence is 13 residues long. Germline values: CDR1 SGHNT, CDR2 YENEEA. Between the trimmed V and J ends, which lost 5 bases and 6 bases, there was a span of 13 bases. Full variable domain (missing parts from reference TRBV11-3 and TRBJ1-1): EAGVVQSPRYKIIEKKQPVAFWCNPISGHNTLYWYLQNLGQGPELLIRYENEEAVDDSQLPKDRFSAERLKGVDSTLKIQPAELGDSAVYLCASSTGFSAEAFFGQGTRLTVV.

The chain uses TRBV7-9 and TRBJ1-6; D unresolved. Per the germline V gene, CDR1 is SEHNR and CDR2 is FQNEAQ (reference sequence). The CDR3 spans 13 residues. Deletions cut 3 bases from V and 14 bases from J, with 14 bases between. In DNA, the CDR3 is TGTGCCAGCAGCTTTGAACGTGATTTTTCCCTCCACTTT. Protein: CASSFERDFSLHF.